This T cell receptor beta chain was captured in a study of blood T cell repertoires in COVID-19 (dated by TCRdb to 2020 to 2022). Some background on the complete study: Collaborator samples came from the United States, Italy and Spain and covered acute and convalescent phases of COVID-19. The prospective study material was composed of cDNA or gDNA derived from T cells, B-cell-depleted T cells, or PBMCs. Subjects who had been exposed to COVID-19, were actively infected with it, or had recovered from it provided the deeply sampled blood TCRbeta repertoires that made up the dataset. A freely available public database, intended as a resource for researchers studying the immune response to SARS-CoV-2, is where the repertoires were released. The samples were drawn from the first 160 participants of the ongoing ImmuneRACE study and from about 1,200 subjects provided by 6 global collaborators. Nearly every sample came with metadata listing a de-identified subject ID, COVID-19 status, age in years and sex. Where HLA class I and class II types were available, the types were taken from metadata supplied by the sample provider, not from assay-based typing.

Paper-wide results and their limitations: Clinical and demographic metadata were provided uncurated, with the amount varying by source and participant.

As encoded in the germline V gene (reference sequence), CDR1 is SEHNR while CDR2 is FQNEAQ. V sheds 1 base and J sheds 8 bases, leaving 11 bases between their ends. Reading from cysteine to phenylalanine, the CDR3 counts 13 amino acids. Only the CDR3 region is kept as DNA, spanning 39 bases read in frame from base 1. This clone was detected once. It lacks a known antigen. Within one base of it there is no much larger clone, and no base qualities were kept. Enrolling through a virtual design, the prospective study's participants ranged in age from about 18 to 89 years and lived across roughly 23 United States geographic areas. To assign participants to cohorts, the prospective study relied on clinical history that participants themselves reported in a screening survey and a study questionnaire. In the prospective study, whole blood, serum and a nasopharyngeal or oropharyngeal swab were collected from each participant by mobile phlebotomists. Additional blood draws and questionnaires over an approximately 2-month period could optionally be provided by prospective study participants. Blood samples from the prospective study were shipped frozen or at room temperature prior to DNA extraction.

The immunoSEQ Assay, a bias-controlled multiplex PCR, was used to amplify TCRbeta CDR3 regions from genomic DNA. The study's own analysis went as follows. Within the assay, amplification of reference gene primers was used to estimate how many nucleated cells each sample contained. To quantify the absolute abundance of each unique TCRbeta CDR3 rearrangement, sequence reads were collapsed and filtered. For each sample, productive Simpson clonality was calculated as the square root of Simpson's diversity index over productive rearrangements. TCRdb mirrors the immuneACCESS table, restricted to in-frame sequences. Some clones are absent from its copies; in checked studies, under half trace to an unresolved V gene, and the reason for the others is unknown. V and J calls and clone size are given by that table; D and trimming were obtained from the DNA. Here the sample has some 380,000 clones; 70% to 90% occur a single time. Jointly, the top ten make up about 2.1% of the sample.

This clonotype was sampled from a woman aged 35 to 49 with acute COVID-19. Sequencing was carried out using PBMCs or T cells enriched from blood (not recorded which). The chain employs TRBV7-9 and TRBJ1-2; the D gene is perhaps TRBD1, on 6 matching bases. The CDR3 amino acid sequence is: CASSLGTGRGYTF. The DNA reads TGTGCCAGCAGCTTAGGAACAGGGAGAGGCTACACCTTC.